This entry features one T cell receptor (beta chain) sequence. No antigen is known for it. The sample originates from a study of T cell responses to AZD1222 COVID-19 vaccine. Study-wide findings and caveats: Breadth and depth of Spike-specific TCRs rose after two AZD1222 doses. Sampling that yielded the repertoires occurred only after the peak T cell response. Unmutated variant regions are reportedly targeted by nearly half of spike-specific TCRs.

This CDR3 spans 16 amino acids. V gave up 4 bases and J gave up 4 bases, with 19 bases separating them. Germline CDR1 and CDR2: SGHTA and FQGNSA. The repertoire was sequenced with immunoSEQ multiplex PCR; TCRdb's copy has only in-frame clones and lacks some. The sample yields some 150,000 clones, 85% to 90% seen once. Sequencing was performed on peripheral blood, taken 28 days after the second dose of the MenACWY control vaccine. The V gene is TRBV7-2, the J gene TRBJ1-1; D might be TRBD1 (5 bases). The TCR originated in an adult who received the MenACWY meningococcal vaccine as a control. The CDR3 protein is CASSSQTAYGGTEAFF. For the CDR3, the DNA is TGTGCCAGCAGCTCTCAGACCGCTTATGGGGGCACTGAAGCTTTCTTT.